Described below is a single TCR beta chain sequence and its context. Its matching antigen is unknown. CDR1 and CDR2 from the germline V gene are KGHSH and LQKENI. V was clipped by 0 bases and J by 7 bases, with 16 bases between them. The CDR3 consists of 16 residues. The sample is drawn from a study of post-analysis software for immune sequencing data. Study-level findings and limits: Relative to controls, patients with multiple sclerosis showed significantly lower normalized Chao1 diversity. Compared with controls, patients had more of about five TRBV segments, including TRBV5-6, TRBV5-1 and TRBV20-1.

Unique-molecular-identifier-tagged TCR beta cDNA libraries were used. T cells numbering roughly 0.95 to 11 million gave rise to some 520,000 cDNA molecules. TCRdb reprocessed the PCR reads via MiXCR and lists one record per CDR3 protein. The table shows about 200,000 distinct CDR3 sequences, with 29% occurring only once. V gene TRBV18 combines with J gene TRBJ2-1; D might be TRBD1 (6 bases). What was sequenced was blood. This sequence was found in a girl aged 2 to 17 with multiple sclerosis. The CDR3 DNA reads as TGTGCCAGCTCACCACCGACGGTACAGGGTACGAATGAGCAGTTCTTC. It yields the protein CASSPPTVQGTNEQFF.